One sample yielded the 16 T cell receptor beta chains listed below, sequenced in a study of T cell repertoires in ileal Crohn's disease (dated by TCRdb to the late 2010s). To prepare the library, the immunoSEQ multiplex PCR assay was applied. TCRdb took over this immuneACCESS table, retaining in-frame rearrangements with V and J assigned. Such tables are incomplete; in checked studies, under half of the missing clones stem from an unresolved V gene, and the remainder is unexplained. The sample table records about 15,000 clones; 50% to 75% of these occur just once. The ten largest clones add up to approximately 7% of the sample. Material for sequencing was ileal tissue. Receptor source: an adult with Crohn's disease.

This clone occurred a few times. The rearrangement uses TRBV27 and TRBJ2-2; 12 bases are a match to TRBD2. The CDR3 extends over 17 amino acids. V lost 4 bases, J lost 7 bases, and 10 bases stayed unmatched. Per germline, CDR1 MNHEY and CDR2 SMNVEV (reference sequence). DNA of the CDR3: TGTGCCAGCAGTTATAGGACTAGCGGGACCAGTGGCGGGGAGCTGTTTTTT. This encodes CASSYRTSGTSGGELFF.

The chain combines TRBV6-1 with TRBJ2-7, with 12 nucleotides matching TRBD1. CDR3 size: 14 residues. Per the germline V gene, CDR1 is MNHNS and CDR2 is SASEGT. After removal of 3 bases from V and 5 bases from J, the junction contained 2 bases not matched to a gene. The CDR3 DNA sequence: TGTGCCAGCAGTGATGGGACAGGGGGCAACGAGCAGTACTTC. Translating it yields CASSDGTGGNEQYF.

CDR3 amino acids: CASSPQVLDEQYF. DNA for the CDR3: TGTGCCAGCAGCCCCCAAGTACTCGACGAGCAGTACTTC. The chain carries TRBV7-2 and TRBJ2-7; D is unresolved. The CDR3 is 13 residues long. Germline assignment: CDR1 SGHTA and CDR2 FQGNSA. Trimming removed 5 bases from V and 5 bases from J, with 13 bases in between.

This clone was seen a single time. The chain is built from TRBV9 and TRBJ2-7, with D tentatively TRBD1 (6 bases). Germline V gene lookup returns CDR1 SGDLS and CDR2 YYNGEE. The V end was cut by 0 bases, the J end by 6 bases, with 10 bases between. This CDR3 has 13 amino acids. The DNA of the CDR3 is TGTGCCAGCAGCGTAGGGCAGGGGACCGAGCAGTACTTC. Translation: CASSVGQGTEQYF.

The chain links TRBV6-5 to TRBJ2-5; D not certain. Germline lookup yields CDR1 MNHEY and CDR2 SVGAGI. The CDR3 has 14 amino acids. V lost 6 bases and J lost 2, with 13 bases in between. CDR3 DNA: TGTGCCAGCAGCCCCGACGGAGAGCAAGAGACCCAGTACTTC. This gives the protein CASSPDGEQETQYF.

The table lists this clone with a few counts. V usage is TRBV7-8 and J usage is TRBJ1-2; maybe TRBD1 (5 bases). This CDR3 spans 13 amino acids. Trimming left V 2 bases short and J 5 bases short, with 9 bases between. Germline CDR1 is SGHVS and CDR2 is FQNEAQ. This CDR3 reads CASSLRQGYGYTF. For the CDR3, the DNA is TGTGCCAGCAGCTTACGGCAGGGATATGGCTACACCTTC. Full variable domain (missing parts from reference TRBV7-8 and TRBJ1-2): GAGVSQSPRYKVAKRGQDVALRCDPISGHVSLFWYQQALGQGPEFLTYFQNEAQLDKSGLPSDRFFAERPEGSVSTLKIQRTQQEDSAVYLCASSLRQGYGYTFGSGTRLTVV.

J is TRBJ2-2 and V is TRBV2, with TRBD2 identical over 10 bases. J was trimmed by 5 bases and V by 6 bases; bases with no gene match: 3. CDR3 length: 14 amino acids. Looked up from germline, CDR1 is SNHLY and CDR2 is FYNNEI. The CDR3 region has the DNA TGTGCCAGCAGGGGAGCGGGAGGGACCGGGGAGCTGTTTTTT. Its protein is CASRGAGGTGELFF.

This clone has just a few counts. The CDR3: CASSLTAGNTIYF. The CDR3 DNA is TGTGCCAGCAGCTTGACAGCTGGAAACACCATATATTTT. The chain uses TRBV5-6 and TRBJ1-3; no reliable D call. There are 13 residues in the CDR3. Per germline, CDR1 SGHDT and CDR2 YYEEEE. V lost 1 base, J lost 2 bases, and 4 bases lay in between.

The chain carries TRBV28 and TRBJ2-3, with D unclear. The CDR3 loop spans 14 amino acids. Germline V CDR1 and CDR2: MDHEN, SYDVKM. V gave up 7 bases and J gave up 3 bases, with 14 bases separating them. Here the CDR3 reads CASKSPGETDTQYF. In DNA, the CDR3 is TGTGCCAGCAAATCTCCCGGTGAAACAGATACGCAGTATTTT.

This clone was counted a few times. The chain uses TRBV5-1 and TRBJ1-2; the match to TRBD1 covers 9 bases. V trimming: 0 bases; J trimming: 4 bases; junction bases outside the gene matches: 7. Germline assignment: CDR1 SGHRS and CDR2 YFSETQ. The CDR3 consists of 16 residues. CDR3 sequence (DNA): TGCGCCAGCAGCTTGGTAGGGACAGGGTCTACCTATGGCTACACCTTC. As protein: CASSLVGTGSTYGYTF.

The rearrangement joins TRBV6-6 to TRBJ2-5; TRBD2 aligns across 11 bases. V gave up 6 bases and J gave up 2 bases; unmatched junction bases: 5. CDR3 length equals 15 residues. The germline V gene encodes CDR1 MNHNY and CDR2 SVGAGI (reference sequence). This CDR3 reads CASRGTSGLQETQYF. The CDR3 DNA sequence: TGTGCCAGCAGAGGGACTAGCGGCCTTCAAGAGACCCAGTACTTC.

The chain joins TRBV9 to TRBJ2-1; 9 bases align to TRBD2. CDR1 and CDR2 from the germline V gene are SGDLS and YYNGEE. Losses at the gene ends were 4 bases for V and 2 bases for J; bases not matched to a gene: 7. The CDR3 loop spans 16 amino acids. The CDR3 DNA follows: TGTGCCAGCAGCTCCTCGACTAGCGGCACCTACAATGAGCAGTTCTTC. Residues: CASSSSTSGTYNEQFF.

This CDR3 is CASSLNLGNLASGANVLTF. The CDR3 DNA sequence: TGTGCCAGCAGTTTAAATCTCGGGAACTTAGCCTCTGGGGCCAACGTCCTGACTTTC. The chain has TRBV28 and TRBJ2-6; the D gene is possibly TRBD2 (5 bases). CDR1 and CDR2 (germline): MDHEN, SYDVKM. V lost 2 bases, J lost 0 bases, and 17 bases lay in between. The CDR3 length is 19 residues.

CDR3 DNA: TGTGCCAGCAGCGTCTACGGGACAGGTGAAGACACTGAAGCTTTCTTT. Amino acid sequence: CASSVYGTGEDTEAFF. V and J are TRBV9 and TRBJ1-1; 8 positions agree with TRBD1. Per the germline V gene, CDR1 is SGDLS and CDR2 is YYNGEE. The CDR3 sequence is 16 residues long. V gave up 2 bases and J gave up 3 bases; unmatched junction bases: 9.

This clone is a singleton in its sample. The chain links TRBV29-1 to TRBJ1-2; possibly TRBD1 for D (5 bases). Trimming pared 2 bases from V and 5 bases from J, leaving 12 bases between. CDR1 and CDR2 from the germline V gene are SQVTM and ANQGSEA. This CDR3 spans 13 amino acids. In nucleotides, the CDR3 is TGCAGCGTTGAATTTCAGGGCCAGTATGGCTACACCTTC. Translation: CSVEFQGQYGYTF. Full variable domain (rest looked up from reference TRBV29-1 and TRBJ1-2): SAVISQKPSRDICQRGTSLTIQCQVDSQVTMMFWYRQQPGQSLTLIATANQGSEATYESGFVIDKFPISRPNLTFSTLTVSNMSPEDSSIYLCSVEFQGQYGYTFGSGTRLTVV.

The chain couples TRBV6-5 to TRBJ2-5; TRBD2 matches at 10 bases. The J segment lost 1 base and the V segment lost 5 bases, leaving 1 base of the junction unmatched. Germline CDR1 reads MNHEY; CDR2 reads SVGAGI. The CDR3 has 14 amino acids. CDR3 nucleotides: TGTGCCAGCAGTGGGACTAGCGCCCAAGAGACCCAGTACTTC. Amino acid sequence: CASSGTSAQETQYF.